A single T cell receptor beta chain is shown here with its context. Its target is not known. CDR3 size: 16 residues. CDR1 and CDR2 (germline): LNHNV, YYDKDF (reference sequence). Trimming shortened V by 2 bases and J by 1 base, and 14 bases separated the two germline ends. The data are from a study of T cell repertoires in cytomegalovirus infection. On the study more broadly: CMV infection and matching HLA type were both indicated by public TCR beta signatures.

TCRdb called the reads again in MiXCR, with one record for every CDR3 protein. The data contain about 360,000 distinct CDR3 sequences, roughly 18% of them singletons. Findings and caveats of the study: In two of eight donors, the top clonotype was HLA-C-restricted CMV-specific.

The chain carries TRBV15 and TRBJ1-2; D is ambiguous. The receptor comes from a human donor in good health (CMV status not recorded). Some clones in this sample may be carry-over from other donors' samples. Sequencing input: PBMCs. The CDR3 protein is CATSRPTSQINYGYTF. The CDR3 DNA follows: TGTGCCACCAGCAGACCCACCTCCCAGATTAACTATGGCTACACCTTC.